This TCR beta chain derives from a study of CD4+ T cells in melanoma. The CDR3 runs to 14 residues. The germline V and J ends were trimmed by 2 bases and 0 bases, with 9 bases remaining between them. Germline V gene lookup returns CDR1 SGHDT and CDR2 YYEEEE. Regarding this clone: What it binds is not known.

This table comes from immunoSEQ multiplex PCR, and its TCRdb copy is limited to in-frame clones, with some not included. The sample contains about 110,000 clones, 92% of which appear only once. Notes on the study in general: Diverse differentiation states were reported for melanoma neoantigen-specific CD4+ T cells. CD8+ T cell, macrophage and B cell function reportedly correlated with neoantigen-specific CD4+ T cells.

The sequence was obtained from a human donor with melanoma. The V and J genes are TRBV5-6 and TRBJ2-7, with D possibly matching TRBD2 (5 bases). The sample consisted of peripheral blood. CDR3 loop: CASSLGLVSYEQYF. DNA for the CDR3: TGTGCCAGCAGCTTAGGACTGGTCTCCTACGAGCAGTACTTC.